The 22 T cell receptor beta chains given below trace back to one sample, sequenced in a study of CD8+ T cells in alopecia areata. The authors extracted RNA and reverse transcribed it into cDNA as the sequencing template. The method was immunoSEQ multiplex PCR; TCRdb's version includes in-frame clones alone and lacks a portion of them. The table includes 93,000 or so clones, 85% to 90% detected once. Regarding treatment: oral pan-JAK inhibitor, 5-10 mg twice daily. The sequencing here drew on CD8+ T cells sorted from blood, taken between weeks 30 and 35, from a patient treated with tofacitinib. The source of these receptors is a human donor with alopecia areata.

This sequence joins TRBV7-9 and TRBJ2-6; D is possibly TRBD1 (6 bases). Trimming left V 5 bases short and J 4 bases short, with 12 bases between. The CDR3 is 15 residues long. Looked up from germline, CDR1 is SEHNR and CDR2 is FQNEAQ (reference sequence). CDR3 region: CASSRYRAGANVLTF. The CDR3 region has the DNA TGTGCCAGCAGCCGCTACAGGGCGGGGGCCAACGTCCTGACTTTC.

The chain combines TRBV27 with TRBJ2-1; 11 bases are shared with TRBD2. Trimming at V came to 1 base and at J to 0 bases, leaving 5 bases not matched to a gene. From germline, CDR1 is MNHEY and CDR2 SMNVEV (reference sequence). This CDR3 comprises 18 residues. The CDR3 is CASSLYGTSGYSYNEQFF. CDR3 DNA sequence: TGTGCCAGCAGTTTATATGGGACTAGCGGTTACTCCTACAATGAGCAGTTCTTC.

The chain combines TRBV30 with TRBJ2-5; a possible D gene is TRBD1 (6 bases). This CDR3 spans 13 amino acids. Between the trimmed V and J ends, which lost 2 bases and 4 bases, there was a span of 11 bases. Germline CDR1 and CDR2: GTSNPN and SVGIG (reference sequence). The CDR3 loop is CAWSTQGGETQYF. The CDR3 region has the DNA TGTGCCTGGAGTACACAGGGTGGAGAGACCCAGTACTTC.

CDR3 residues: CASSLEGQRYNEQFF. The CDR3 DNA reads as TGTGCCAGCAGCCTTGAGGGGCAGCGCTACAATGAGCAGTTCTTC. The genes are TRBV7-9 and TRBJ2-1, with D perhaps matching TRBD1 or TRBD2 (5 bases each). This CDR3 contains 15 residues. CDR1 is SEHNR, CDR2 FQNEAQ, per germline (reference sequence). With 5 bases removed from V and 3 bases from J, the gap between germline ends came to 14 bases.

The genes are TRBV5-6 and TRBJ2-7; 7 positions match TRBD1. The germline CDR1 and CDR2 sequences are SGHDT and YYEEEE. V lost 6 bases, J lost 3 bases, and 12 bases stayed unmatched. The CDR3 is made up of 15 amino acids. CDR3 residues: CASTKTGWNSYEQYF. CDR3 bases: TGTGCCAGCACCAAGACAGGGTGGAACAGCTACGAGCAGTACTTC.

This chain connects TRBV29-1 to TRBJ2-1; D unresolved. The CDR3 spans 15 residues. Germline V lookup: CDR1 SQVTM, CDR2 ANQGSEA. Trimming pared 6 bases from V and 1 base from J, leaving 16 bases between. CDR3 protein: CSVIDTSTSYNEQFF. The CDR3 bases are TGCAGCGTAATAGATACCTCTACTTCCTACAATGAGCAGTTCTTC.

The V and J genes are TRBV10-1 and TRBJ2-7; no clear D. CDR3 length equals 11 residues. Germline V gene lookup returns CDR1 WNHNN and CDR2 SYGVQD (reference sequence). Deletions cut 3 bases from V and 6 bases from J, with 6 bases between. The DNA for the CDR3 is TGCGCCAGCAGTGAAGGGTCCGAGCAGTACTTC. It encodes CASSEGSEQYF.

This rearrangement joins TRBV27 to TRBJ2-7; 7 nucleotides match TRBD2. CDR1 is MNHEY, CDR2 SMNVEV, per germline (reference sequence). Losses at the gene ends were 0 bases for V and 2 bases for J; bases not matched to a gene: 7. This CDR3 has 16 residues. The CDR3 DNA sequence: TGTGCCAGCAGTTTATCCCGGGGGGATAGGACCTACGAGCAGTACTTC. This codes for CASSLSRGDRTYEQYF.

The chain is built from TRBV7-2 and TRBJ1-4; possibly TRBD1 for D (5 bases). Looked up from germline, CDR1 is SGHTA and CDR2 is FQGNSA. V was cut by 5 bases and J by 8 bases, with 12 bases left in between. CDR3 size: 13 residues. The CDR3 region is CASSPGYREKLFF. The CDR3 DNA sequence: TGTGCCAGCAGCCCAGGGTATCGGGAAAAACTGTTTTTT.

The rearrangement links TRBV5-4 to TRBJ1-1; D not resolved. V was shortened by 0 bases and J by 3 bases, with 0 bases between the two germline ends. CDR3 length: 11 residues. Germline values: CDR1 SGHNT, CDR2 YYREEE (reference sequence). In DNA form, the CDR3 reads TGTGCCAGCAGCTTGGACACTGAAGCTTTCTTT. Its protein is CASSLDTEAFF.

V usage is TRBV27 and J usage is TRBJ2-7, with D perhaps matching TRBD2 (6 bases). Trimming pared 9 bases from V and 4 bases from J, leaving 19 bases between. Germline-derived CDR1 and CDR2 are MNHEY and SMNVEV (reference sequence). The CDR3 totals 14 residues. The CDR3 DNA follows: TGTGCCAGTCAACCCCGGGGGTACCCATACGAGCAGTACTTC. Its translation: CASQPRGYPYEQYF.

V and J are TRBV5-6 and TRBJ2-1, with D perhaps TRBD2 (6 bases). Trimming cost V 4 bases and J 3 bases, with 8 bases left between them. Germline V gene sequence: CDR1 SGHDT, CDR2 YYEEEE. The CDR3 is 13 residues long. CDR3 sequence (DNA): TGTGCCAGCAGCCCGGACTACTACAATGAGCAGTTCTTC. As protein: CASSPDYYNEQFF.

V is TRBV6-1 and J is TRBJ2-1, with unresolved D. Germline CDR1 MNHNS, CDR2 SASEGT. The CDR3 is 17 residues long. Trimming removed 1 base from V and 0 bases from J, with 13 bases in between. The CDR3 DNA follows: TGTGCCAGCAGTGAAGGGATTAGCCAGAGCTCCTACAATGAGCAGTTCTTC. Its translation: CASSEGISQSSYNEQFF.

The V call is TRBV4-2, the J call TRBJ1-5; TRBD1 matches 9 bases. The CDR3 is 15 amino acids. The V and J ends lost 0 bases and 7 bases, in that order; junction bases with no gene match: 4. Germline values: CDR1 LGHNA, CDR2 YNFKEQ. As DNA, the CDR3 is TGTGCCAGCAGCCAAGATGGGGACAGGGTCCAGCCCCAGCATTTT. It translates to CASSQDGDRVQPQHF.

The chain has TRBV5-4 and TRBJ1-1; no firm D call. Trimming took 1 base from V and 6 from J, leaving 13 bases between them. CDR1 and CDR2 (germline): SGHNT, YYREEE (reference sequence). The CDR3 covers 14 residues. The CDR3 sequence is CASSLSPSHPEAFF. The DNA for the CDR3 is TGTGCCAGCAGCTTGAGTCCATCACACCCTGAAGCTTTCTTT.

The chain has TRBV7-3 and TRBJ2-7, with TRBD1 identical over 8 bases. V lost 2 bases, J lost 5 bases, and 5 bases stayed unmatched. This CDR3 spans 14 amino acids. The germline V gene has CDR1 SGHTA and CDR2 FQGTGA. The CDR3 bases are TGTGCCAGCAGCTTATCAGGGGGCGACGACGAGCAGTACTTC. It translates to CASSLSGGDDEQYF.

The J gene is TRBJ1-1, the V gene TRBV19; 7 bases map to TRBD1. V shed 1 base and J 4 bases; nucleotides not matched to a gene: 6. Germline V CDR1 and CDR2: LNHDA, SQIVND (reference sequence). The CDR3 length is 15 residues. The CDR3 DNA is TGTGCCAGTAGTATAGTCTATTCAGGGGGCACTGAAGCTTTCTTT. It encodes CASSIVYSGGTEAFF.

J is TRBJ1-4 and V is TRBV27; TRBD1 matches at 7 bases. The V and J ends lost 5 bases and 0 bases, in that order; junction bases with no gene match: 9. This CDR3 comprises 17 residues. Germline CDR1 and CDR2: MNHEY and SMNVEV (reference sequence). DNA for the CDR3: TGTGCCAGCAGTCCACGGACAGGCGACTCAACTAATGAAAAACTGTTTTTT. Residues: CASSPRTGDSTNEKLFF.

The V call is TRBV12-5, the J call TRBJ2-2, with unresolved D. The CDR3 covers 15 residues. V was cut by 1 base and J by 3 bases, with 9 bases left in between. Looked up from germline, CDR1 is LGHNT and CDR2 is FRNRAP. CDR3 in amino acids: CASGLGGSYTGELFF. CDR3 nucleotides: TGTGCTAGTGGTTTGGGTGGTAGCTACACCGGGGAGCTGTTTTTT.

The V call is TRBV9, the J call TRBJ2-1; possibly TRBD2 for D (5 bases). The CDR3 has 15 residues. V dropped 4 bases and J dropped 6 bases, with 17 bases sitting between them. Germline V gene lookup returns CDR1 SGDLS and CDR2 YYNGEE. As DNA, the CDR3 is TGTGCCAGCAGCTCGCTGGGAGATAGCAGCAATGAGCAGTTCTTC. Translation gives CASSSLGDSSNEQFF.

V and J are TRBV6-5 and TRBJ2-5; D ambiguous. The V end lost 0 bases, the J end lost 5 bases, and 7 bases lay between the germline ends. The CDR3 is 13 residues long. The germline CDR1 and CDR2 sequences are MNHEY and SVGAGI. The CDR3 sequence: CASSYSVAETQYF. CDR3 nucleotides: TGTGCCAGCAGTTACTCAGTTGCGGAGACCCAGTACTTC.

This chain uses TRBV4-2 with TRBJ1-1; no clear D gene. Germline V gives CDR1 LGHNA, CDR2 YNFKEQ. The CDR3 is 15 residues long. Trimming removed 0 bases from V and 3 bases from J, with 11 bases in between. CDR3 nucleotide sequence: TGTGCCAGCAGCCAAGAAGCACAGATTGACACTGAAGCTTTCTTT. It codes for CASSQEAQIDTEAFF.